This T cell receptor (beta chain) was identified during a study of CXCR3-negative and CXCR3-positive naive CD8 T cells. Germline assignment: CDR1 WSHSY and CDR2 SAAADI. The CDR3 sequence is 13 residues long. The libraries of TRB cDNA were constructed through 5' RACE using UMI labels. TCRdb reprocessed the 5' RACE reads, keeping one entry per CDR3 protein, no DNA. The listing contains under 65,000 distinct CDR3 sequences. The sequenced material came from memory CD8+ T cells from blood. The rearrangement links TRBV10-2 to TRBJ2-7; TCRdb gives TRBD2 as the D gene, but with no DNA this cannot be confirmed. The TCR sequence derives from a human donor in good health. Some clones in this sample may be carry-over from other donors' samples. The CDR3 sequence: CASRPGIRGEQYF.